This TCR beta chain was retrieved from a study of spatial heterogeneity in lung cancer (dated by TCRdb to between 2018 and 2021). The study in broad terms: Donors were approximately 72 patients with early-stage, untreated non-small cell lung cancer from the lung TRACERx cohort. Follow-up PBMC samples were sequenced whenever available, with the median time to follow-up being two to three years after resection. Beta-chain transcripts were consistently detected in greater numbers than alpha-chain transcripts, which likely reflected higher beta-chain transcript abundance. In the raw uncorrected reads, each unique combination of TCR and UMI appeared on average more than ten times. In non-small cell lung cancer, the study made a quantitative comparison of TCR alpha and beta repertoires among multiple tumor regions, matched nontumor lung and blood. Nonsynonymous mutation counts, determined by whole-exome sequencing of tumor tissue, were related to features of the TCR repertoire. Both alpha and beta chains were TCR-sequenced in samples taken at surgery, namely 220 tumor regions, around 64 matched nontumor lung samples and over 55 PBMC samples.

This clonotype was seen many times. Its antigen is not yet known. Nothing much larger sits one base from this clone, and base qualities are not available. Library prep was done by 5' RACE. This sample was sequenced with a NextSeq 500. To allow correction of PCR and sequencing errors, the TCR library protocol tagged every TCR cDNA molecule with a unique molecular identifier. The original methods were these. Decombinator tools were used for TCR identification, UMI-based error correction and CDR3 extraction. TCRs above a frequency of 2 per 1,000, corresponding to the top 1% of the tumor frequency distribution, were defined as expanded. Renyi diversity was calculated using the R vegan package after each repertoire was subsampled 100 times to 5,000 TCRs. CDR3 similarity networks were built from amino acid triplet string-kernel similarity, with CDR3s being connected when pairwise similarity was above 0.82. Starting from the raw public reads, TCRdb applied fastp trimming at Q25, assembled clones with MiXCR and retained in-frame beta chains. Records with the same CDR3 protein are collapsed into one entry carrying the most frequent genes and DNA. These V and J calls derive from TCRdb rather than the authors' analysis. The sample table shows under 150,000 distinct CDR3 sequences, and 11% are seen once. The ten top clones hold roughly a quarter of the sample.

Taken with the paper, the label for time point translates to: blood at routine non-recurrence follow-up after resection. TCR sequencing used whole RNA extracted from tumor and nontumor lung tissue, or from cryopreserved PBMC samples, without cell sorting. A patient was chosen for TCR sequencing only when enough RNA was available from at least two tumor regions. The study at large found these results: Ubiquitous expanded tumor TCRs showed up in blood more often at tumor resection than at routine follow-up. Only 14 patients were included in the comparisons of baseline and follow-up blood repertoires. Confirming at a functional level the hypothesis that regional TCRs recognize regional mutations was considered to require additional single-cell paired TCR alpha and beta sequencing.

The CDR3, cysteine through phenylalanine, is 14 amino acids long. Here the CDR3 DNA is all that survives: 42 bases in frame from base 1. V is cut back by 2 bases and J by 4 bases, with 4 bases in the junction unmatched. From a lookup of the germline V gene, CDR1 and CDR2 are SGHAT and FQNNGV. The TCR was taken from a female donor with early-stage non-small cell lung cancer. The rearranged segments are TRBV11-2 and TRBJ2-7, and 8 junction bases match TRBD2. The sequences come from PBMCs, collected at follow-up. Read as DNA, the sequence is TGTGCCAGCAGCTTAATCCAGCGGGGGTACGAGCAGTACTTC. Its protein product is CASSLIQRGYEQYF. Reference TRBV11-2 and TRBJ2-7 proteins supply the regions before and after the CDR3; the full variable domain is: EAGVAQSPRYKIIEKRQSVAFWCNPISGHATLYWYQQILGQGPKLLIQFQNNGVVDDSQLPKDRFSAERLKGVDSTLKIQPAKLEDSAVYLCASSLIQRGYEQYFGPGTRLTVT.